This passage covers 5 T cell receptor beta chains from one sample sequenced in a study of cytomegalovirus exposure and HLA in healthy donors listed by TCRdb under 2017. The method behind the library was the immunoSEQ multiplex PCR assay. A mixture of 60 forward primers for TCR Vbeta segments and 13 reverse primers for TCR Jbeta segments was used in the multiplex PCR. TCRdb obtained this table from immuneACCESS and retained in-frame rearrangements with V and J assigned. These tables miss some clones; where compared with another copy, unresolved V genes account for less than half of the shortfall, and the remainder is unexplained. The sample has more than 100,000 clones on record, 80% of them singletons. The ten largest clonotypes hold 1% of the sample. Sequencing was carried out using PBMCs. Every receptor here comes from a man aged 35 to 55 in good health and CMV-seronegative.

The chain recombines TRBV7-9 with TRBJ1-5, with D perhaps TRBD1 (5 bases). This CDR3 is built from 14 residues. Germline CDR1 reads SEHNR; CDR2 reads FQNEAQ (reference sequence). V gave up 5 bases and J gave up 3 bases, with 11 bases separating them. Here the CDR3 reads CASSPGTPNQPQHF. DNA for the CDR3: TGTGCCAGCAGCCCCGGGACTCCCAATCAGCCCCAGCATTTT.

The rearrangement joins TRBV15 to TRBJ2-1; possible D gene TRBD1, 6 bases. Germline lookup yields CDR1 LNHNV and CDR2 YYDKDF (reference sequence). The V end lost 0 bases, the J end lost 2 bases, and 8 bases lay between the germline ends. The CDR3 has 15 amino acids. The CDR3 nucleotides are TGTGCCACCAGCAGAGAAGCAGGGGCCTACAATGAGCAGTTCTTC. Protein: CATSREAGAYNEQFF.

The chain has TRBV5-6 and TRBJ2-1; 12 nucleotides align to TRBD2. The CDR3 length is 18 residues. Germline lookup yields CDR1 SGHDT and CDR2 YYEEEE. The V segment lost 2 bases and the J segment 0 bases; nucleotides outside the gene matches: 6. The CDR3 spells CASSFRLAGGPSYNEQFF. DNA of the CDR3: TGTGCCAGCAGCTTTCGGCTAGCGGGGGGGCCCTCCTACAATGAGCAGTTCTTC.

This clone was counted between two and nine times. The CDR3 DNA reads TGTGCCAGCAGTTTATCAGGGGCCCAAGAGACCCAGTACTTC. Translated, it gives CASSLSGAQETQYF. V gene TRBV28 combines with J gene TRBJ2-5, with D maybe TRBD1 (6 bases). In germline, CDR1 is MDHEN, CDR2 SYDVKM. V shed 1 base and J shed 1 base, with 7 bases lying between them. There are 14 residues in the CDR3.

The chain has TRBV6-5 and TRBJ2-7; 10 bases match TRBD1. With 11 bases clipped from V and 4 bases from J, the junction kept 5 bases outside the gene matches. The germline V gene has CDR1 MNHEY and CDR2 SVGAGI. CDR3 length: 12 amino acids. As DNA, the CDR3 is TGTGCCGTACCGGGACAGGGGTACGAGCAGTACTTC. It codes for CAVPGQGYEQYF.